These T cell receptor beta chains were read from a single sample in a study of T cells after yellow fever vaccination. TCRdb used MiXCR to reprocess the 5' RACE reads, holding one entry per CDR3 protein. The repertoire holds about 630,000 distinct CDR3 sequences, with about 12% as singletons. This sample comprised PBMCs, obtained on the day of the yellow fever booster vaccination. These receptors all come from a man aged 25 to 40 who received the YFV17D yellow fever vaccine. The CDR3 runs from the conserved cysteine through the conserved F or W. The D gene is left open where the match is weak. Size is omitted from some rows. Given values are once, few, many or a class for expanded clones.

d_call	clone_size	j_call	v_call	cdr3_nt	cdr3_aa
-	few	TRBJ2-7	TRBV6-2/TRBV6-3	TGTGCCAGCAGTTACGAGGGACGTTACGAGCAGTACTTC	CASSYEGRYEQYF
-	-	TRBJ2-4	TRBV10-3	TGTGCCATCAGTGAGGGGGGCGCTAGCATTCAGTACTTC	CAISEGGASIQYF
-	-	TRBJ2-1	TRBV12-2	TGTGCAAGTCGCCGGACTAGCGGGAGGGCCAAGCAGTTCTTC	CASRRTSGRAKQFF
TRBD2	-	TRBJ2-1	TRBV5-1	TGCGCCAGCAGCTCGGATAGCGGGAGGATGGTGGTAGAGCAGTTCTTC	CASSSDSGRMVVEQFF
TRBD2	-	TRBJ2-7	TRBV7-9	TGTGCCAGCGGGGGGGGGGTGAAGCTGATCGAGCAGTACTTC	CASGGGVKLIEQYF
-	-	TRBJ2-7	TRBV11-2	TGTGCCAGCAGCTTAGATCGACAGCTCTACGAGCAGTACTTC	CASSLDRQLYEQYF
-	-	TRBJ2-2	TRBV27	TGTGCCAGCAGTTTATGGGAAGCCGGGGAGCTGTTTTTT	CASSLWEAGELFF
TRBD1	few	TRBJ2-3	TRBV29-1	TGCAGCGTTCGATGGGACAGGGGTAAAGATACGCAGTATTTT	CSVRWDRGKDTQYF
-	-	TRBJ2-1	TRBV11-2	TGTGCCAGCAGCTCTAGCCACTCCCCCTACAATGAGCAGTTCTTC	CASSSSHSPYNEQFF
-	-	TRBJ1-2	TRBV19	TGTGCCAGTAGTATAATGGATCCTAACTATGGCTACACCTTC	CASSIMDPNYGYTF
-	few	TRBJ2-3	TRBV30	TGTGCCTGGAGCCGCATGGGGCCAGATACGCAGTATTTT	CAWSRMGPDTQYF
-	-	TRBJ1-1	TRBV28	TGTGCCAGCGGATCGACGGAGGTAAGAACTGAAGCTTTCTTT	CASGSTEVRTEAFF
-	-	TRBJ1-1	TRBV20-1	TGCAGTGCTGACACACTGGACGGAATGAACACTGAAGCTTTCTTT	CSADTLDGMNTEAFF
-	few	TRBJ1-1	TRBV7-9	TGTGCCAGCAGCTTATTTGGTAATGAAGCTTTCTTT	CASSLFGNEAFF